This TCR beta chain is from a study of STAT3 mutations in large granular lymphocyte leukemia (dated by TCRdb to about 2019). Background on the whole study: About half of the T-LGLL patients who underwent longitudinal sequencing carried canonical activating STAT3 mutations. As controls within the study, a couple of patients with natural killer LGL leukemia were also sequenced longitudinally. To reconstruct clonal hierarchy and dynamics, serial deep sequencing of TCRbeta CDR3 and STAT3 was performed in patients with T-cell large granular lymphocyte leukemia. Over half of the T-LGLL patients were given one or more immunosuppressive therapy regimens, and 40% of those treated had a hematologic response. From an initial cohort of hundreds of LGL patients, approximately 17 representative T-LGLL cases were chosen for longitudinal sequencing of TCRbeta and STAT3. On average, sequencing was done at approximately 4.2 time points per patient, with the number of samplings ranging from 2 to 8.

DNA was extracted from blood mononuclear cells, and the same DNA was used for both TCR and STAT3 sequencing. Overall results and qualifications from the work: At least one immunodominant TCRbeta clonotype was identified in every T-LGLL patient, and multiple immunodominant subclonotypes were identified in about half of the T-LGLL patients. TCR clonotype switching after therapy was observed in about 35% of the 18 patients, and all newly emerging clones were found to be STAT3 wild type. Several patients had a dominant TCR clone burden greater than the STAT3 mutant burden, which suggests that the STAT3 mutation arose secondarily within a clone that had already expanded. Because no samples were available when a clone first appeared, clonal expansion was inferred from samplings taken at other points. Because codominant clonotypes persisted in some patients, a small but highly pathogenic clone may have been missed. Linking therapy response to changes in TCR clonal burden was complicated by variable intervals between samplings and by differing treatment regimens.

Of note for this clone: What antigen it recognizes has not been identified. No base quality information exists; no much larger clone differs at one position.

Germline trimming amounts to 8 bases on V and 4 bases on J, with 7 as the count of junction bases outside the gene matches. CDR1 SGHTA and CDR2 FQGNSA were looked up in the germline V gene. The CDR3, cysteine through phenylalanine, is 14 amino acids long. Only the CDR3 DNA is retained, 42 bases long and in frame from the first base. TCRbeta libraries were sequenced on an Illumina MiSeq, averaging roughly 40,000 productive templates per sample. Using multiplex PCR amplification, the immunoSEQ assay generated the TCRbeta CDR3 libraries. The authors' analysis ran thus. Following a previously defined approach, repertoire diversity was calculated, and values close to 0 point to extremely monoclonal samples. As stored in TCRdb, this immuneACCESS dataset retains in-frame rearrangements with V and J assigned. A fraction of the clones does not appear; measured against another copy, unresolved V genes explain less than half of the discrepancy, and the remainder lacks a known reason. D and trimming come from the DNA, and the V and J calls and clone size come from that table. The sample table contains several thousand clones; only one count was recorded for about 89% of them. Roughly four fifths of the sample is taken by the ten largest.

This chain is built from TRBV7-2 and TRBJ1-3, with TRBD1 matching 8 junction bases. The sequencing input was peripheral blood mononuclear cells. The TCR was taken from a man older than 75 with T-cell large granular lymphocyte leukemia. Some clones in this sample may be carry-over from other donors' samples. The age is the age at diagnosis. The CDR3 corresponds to CASEDRVAGNTIYF. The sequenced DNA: TGTGCCAGCGAGGACAGGGTGGCGGGAAACACCATATATTTT.